Included here is one TCR beta chain sequence, with context. The germline V gene has CDR1 LNHDA and CDR2 SQIVND (reference sequence). The CDR3 length is 14 residues. V shed 0 bases and J shed 6 bases, with 8 bases lying between them. This specimen comes from a study of shared clonotypes between healthy human individuals. The protocol was immunoSEQ multiplex PCR, while the TCRdb copy is restricted to in-frame clones and leaves out a portion. The table includes around 2,100,000 clones, 85% to 95% detected once. Naive CD8 cells lacked CD45RO and underwent positive selection for CCR7, leaving out terminally differentiated effector memory CD45RA+ cells.

The J gene is TRBJ2-2, the V gene TRBV19; maybe TRBD2 (5 bases). Sequencing was done on a sample of naive CD8+ T cells sorted from blood. The clonotype comes from a man aged 18 to 29 in good health. CDR3 amino acids: CASSIDGESGELFF. In nucleotides, the CDR3 is TGTGCCAGTAGTATAGATGGGGAGTCCGGGGAGCTGTTTTTT.